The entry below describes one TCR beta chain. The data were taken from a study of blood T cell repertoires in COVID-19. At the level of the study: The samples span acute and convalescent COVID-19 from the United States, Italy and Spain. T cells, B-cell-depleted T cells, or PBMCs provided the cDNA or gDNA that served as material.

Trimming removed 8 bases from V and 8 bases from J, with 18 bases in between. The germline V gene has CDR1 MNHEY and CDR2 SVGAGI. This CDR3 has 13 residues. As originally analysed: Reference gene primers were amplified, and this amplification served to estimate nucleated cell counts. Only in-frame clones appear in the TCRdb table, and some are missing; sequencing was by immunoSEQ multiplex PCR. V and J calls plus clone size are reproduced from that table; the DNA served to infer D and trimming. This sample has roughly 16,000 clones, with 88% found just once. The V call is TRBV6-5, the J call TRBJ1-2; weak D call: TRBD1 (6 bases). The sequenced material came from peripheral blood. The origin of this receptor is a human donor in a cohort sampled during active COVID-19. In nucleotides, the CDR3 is TGTGCCAGCGGTTCTGGGAGGGGGGAAGGCTACACCTTC. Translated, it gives CASGSGRGEGYTF.